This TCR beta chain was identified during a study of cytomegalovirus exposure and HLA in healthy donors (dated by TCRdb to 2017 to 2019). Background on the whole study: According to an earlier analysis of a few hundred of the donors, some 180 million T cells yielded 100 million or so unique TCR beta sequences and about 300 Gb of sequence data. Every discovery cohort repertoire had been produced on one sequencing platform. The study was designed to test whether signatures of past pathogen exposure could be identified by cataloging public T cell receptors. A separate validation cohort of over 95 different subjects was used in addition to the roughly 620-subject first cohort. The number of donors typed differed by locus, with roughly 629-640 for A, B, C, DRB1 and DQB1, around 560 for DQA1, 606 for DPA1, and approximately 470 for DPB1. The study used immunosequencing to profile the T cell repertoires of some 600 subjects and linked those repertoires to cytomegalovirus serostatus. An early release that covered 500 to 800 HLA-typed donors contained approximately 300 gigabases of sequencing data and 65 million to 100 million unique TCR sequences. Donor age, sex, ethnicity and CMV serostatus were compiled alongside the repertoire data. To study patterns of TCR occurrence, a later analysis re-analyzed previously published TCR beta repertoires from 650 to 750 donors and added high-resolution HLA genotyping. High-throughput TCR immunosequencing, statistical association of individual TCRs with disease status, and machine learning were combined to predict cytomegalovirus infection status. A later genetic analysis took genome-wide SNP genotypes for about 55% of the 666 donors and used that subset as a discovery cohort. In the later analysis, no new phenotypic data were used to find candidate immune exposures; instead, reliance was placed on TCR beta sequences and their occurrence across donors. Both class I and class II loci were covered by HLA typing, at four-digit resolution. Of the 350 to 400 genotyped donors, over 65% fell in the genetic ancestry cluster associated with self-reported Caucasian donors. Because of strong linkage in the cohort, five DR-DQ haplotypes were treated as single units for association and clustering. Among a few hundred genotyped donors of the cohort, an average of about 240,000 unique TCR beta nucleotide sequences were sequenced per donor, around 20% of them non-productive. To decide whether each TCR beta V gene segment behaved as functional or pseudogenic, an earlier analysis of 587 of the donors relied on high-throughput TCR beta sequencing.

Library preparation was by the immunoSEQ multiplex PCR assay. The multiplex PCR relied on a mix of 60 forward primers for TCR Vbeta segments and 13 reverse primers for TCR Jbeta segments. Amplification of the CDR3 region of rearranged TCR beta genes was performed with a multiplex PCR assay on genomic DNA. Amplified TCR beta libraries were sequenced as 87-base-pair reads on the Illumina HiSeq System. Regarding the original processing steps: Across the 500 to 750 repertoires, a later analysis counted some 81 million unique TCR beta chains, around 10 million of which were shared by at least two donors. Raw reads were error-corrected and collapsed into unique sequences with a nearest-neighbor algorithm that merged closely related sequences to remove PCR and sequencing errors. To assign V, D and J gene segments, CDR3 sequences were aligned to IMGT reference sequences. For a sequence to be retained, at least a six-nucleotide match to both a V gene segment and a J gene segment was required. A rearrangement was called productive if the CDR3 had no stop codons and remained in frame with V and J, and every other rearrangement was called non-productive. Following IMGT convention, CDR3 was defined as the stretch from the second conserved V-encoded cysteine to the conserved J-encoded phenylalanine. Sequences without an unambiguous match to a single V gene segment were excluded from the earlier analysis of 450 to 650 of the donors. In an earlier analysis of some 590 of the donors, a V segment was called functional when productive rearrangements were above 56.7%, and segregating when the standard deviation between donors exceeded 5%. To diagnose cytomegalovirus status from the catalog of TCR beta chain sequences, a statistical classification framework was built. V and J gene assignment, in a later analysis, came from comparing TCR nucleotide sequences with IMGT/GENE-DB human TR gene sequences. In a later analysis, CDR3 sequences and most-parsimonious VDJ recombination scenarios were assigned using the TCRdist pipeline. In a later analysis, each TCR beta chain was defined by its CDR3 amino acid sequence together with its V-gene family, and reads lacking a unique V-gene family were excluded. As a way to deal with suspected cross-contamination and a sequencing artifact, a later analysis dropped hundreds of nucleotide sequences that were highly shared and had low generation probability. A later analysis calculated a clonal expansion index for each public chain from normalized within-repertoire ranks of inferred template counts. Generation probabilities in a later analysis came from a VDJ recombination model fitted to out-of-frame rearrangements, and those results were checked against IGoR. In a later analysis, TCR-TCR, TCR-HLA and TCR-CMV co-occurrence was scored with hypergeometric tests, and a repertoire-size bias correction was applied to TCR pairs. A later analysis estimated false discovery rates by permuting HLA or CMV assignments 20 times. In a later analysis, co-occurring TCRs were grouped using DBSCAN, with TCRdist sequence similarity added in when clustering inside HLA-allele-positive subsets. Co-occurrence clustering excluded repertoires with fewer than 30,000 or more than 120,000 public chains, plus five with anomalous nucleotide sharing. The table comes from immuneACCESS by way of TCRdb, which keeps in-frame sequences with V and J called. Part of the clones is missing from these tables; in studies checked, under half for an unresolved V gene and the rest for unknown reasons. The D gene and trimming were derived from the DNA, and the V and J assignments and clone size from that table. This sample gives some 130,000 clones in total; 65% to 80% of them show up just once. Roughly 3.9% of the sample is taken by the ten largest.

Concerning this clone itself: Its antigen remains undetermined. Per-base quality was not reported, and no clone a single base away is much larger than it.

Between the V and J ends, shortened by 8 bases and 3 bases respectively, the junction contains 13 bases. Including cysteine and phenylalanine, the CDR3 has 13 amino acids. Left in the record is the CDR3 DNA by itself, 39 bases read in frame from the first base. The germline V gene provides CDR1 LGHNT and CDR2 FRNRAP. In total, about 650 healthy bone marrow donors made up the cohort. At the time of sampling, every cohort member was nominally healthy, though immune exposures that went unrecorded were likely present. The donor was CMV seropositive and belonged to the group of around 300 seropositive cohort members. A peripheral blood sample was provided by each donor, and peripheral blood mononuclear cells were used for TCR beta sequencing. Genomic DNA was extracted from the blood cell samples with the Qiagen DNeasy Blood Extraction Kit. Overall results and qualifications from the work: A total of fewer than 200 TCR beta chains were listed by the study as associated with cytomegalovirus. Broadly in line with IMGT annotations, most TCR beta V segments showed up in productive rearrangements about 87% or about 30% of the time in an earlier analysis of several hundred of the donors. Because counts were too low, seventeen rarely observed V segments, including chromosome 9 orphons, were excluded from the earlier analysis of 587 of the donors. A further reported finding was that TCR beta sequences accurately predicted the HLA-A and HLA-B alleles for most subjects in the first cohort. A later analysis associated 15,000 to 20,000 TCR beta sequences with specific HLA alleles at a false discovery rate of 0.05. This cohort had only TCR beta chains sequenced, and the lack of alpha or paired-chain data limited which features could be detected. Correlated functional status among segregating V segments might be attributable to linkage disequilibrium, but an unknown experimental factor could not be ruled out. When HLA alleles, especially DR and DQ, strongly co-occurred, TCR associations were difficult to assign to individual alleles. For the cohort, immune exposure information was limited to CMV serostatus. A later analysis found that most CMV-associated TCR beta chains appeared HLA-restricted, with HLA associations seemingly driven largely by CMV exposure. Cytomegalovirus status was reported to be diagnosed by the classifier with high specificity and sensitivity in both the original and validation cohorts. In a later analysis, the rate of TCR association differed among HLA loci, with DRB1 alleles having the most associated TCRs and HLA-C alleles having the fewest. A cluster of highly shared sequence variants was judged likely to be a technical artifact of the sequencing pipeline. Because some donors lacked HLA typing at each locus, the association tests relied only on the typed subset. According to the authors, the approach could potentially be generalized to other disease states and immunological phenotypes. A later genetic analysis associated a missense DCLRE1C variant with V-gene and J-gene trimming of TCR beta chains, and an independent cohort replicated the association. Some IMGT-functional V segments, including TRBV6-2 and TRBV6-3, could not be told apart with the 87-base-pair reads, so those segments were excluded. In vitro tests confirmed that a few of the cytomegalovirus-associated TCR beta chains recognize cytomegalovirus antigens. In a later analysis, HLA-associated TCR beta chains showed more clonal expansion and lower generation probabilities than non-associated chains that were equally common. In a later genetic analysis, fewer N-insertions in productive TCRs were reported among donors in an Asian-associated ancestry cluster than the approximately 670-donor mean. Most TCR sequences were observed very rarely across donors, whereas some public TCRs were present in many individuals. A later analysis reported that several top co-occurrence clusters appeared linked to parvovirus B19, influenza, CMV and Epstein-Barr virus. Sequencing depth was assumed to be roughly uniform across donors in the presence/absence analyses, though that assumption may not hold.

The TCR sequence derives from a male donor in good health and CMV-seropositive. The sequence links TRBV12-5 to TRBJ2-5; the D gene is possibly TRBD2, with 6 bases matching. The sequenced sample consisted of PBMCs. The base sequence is TGTGCTAGTTCTCGCGGGGCAAAAGAGACCCAGTACTTC. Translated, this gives CASSRGAKETQYF.